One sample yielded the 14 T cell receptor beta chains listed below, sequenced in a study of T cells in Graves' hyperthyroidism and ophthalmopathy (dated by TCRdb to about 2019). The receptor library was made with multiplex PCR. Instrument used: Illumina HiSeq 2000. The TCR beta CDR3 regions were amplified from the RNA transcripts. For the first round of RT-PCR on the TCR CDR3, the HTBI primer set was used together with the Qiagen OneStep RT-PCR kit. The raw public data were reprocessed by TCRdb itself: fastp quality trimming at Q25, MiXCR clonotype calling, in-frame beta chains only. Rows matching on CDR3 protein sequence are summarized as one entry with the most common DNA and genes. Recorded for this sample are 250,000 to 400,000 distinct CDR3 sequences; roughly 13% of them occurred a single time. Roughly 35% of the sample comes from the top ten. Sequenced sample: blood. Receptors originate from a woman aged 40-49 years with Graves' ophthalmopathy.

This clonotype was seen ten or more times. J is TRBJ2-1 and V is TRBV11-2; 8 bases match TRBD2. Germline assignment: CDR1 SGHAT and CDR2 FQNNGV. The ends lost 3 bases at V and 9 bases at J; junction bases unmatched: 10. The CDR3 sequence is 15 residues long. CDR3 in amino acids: CASSFRRGGSGEQFF. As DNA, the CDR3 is TGTGCCAGCAGCTTTCGACGGGGGGGCTCGGGTGAGCAGTTCTTC.

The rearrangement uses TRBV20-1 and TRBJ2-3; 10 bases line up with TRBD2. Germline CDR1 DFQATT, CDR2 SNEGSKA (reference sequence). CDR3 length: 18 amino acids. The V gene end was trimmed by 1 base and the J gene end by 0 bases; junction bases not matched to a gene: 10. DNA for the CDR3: TGCAGTGCTAGAGGGCTAGCGGGAGAAGTACTTAGCACAGATACGCAGTATTTT. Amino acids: CSARGLAGEVLSTDTQYF.

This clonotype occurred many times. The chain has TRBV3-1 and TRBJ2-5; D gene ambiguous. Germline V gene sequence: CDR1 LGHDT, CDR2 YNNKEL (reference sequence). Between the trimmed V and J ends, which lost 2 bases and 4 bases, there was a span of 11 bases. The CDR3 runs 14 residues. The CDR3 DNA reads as TGTGCCAGCAGCCAATCAGTTACGAGAGAGACCCAGTACTTC. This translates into CASSQSVTRETQYF.

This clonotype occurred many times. CDR3: CSARDRGRARTDTQYF. The CDR3 nucleotides read TGCAGTGCTAGAGATCGGGGGAGGGCTCGGACAGATACGCAGTATTTT. V and J are TRBV20-1 and TRBJ2-3; 7 positions agree with TRBD2. Germline assignment: CDR1 DFQATT and CDR2 SNEGSKA (reference sequence). Losses at the gene ends were 0 bases for V and 3 bases for J; bases not matched to a gene: 9. There are 16 residues in the CDR3.

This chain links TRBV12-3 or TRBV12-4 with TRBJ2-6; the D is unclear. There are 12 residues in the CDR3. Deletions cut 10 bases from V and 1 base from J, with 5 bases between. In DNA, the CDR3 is TGTGCCACCACATCTGGGGCCAACGTCCTGACTTTC. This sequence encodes CATTSGANVLTF.

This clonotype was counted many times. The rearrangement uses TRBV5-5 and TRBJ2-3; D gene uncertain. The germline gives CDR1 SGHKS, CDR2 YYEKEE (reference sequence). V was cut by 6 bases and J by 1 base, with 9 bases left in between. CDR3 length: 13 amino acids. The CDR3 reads CASTGLGTDTQYF. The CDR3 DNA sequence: TGTGCCAGCACCGGGTTAGGCACAGATACGCAGTATTTT.

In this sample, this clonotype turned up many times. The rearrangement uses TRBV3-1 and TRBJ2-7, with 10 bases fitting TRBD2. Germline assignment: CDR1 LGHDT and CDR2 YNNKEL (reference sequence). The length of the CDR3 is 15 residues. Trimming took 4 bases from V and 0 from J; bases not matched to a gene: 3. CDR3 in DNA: TGTGCCAGCAGCCCCGGACTAGCGGTCTCCTACGAGCAGTACTTC. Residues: CASSPGLAVSYEQYF.

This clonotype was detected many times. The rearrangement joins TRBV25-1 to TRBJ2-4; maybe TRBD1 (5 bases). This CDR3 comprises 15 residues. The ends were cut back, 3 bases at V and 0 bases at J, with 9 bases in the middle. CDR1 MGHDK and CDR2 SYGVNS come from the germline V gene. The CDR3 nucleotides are TGTGCCAGCAGTGACGACAGATTAGCCAAAAACATTCAGTACTTC. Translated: CASSDDRLAKNIQYF.

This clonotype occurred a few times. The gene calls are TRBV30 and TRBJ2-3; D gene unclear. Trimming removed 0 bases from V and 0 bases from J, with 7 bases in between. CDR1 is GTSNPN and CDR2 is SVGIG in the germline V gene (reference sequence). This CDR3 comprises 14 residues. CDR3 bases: TGTGCCTGGAGTGTATATCCAAGCACAGATACGCAGTATTTT. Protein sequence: CAWSVYPSTDTQYF.

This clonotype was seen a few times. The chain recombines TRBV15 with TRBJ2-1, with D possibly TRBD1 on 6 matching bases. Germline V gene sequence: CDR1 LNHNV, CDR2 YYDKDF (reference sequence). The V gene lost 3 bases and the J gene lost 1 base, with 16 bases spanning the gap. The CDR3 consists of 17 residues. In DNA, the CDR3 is TGTGCCACCAGCAGGGTCAGGGGCGGGTCGTCCTACAATGAGCAGTTCTTC. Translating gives CATSRVRGGSSYNEQFF.

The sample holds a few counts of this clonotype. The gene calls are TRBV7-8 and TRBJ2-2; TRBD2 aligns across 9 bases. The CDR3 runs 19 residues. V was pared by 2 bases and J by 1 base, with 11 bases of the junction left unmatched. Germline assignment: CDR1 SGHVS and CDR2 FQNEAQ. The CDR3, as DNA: TGTGCCAGCAGCTTATCTGGGCTAGCGGGATCGTTGAACACCGGGGAGCTGTTTTTT. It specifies CASSLSGLAGSLNTGELFF. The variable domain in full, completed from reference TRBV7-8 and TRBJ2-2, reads GAGVSQSPRYKVAKRGQDVALRCDPISGHVSLFWYQQALGQGPEFLTYFQNEAQLDKSGLPSDRFFAERPEGSVSTLKIQRTQQEDSAVYLCASSLSGLAGSLNTGELFFGEGSRLTVL.

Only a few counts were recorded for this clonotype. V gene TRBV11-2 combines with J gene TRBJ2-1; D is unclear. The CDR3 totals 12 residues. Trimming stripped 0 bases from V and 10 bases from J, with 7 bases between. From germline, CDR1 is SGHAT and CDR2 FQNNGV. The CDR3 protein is CASSLDTDEQFF. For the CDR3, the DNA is TGTGCCAGCAGCTTAGATACTGACGAGCAGTTCTTC.

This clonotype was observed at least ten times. The CDR3 coding sequence is TGTGCCAGCAAGGATCTTTATGAGCAGTTCTTC. Its protein is CASKDLYEQFF. The chain couples TRBV6-1 to TRBJ2-1; no definite D call. Germline values: CDR1 MNHNS, CDR2 SASEGT. The CDR3 consists of 11 residues. V dropped 7 bases and J dropped 8 bases, with 9 bases sitting between them.

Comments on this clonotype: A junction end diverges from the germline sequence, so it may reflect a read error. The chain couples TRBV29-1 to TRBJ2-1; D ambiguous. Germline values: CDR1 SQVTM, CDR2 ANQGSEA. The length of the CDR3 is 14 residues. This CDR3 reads CSVGVSFSYNGQFF. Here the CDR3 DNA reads TGCAGCGTTGGTGTGTCATTCTCCTACAATGGGCAGTTCTTC.